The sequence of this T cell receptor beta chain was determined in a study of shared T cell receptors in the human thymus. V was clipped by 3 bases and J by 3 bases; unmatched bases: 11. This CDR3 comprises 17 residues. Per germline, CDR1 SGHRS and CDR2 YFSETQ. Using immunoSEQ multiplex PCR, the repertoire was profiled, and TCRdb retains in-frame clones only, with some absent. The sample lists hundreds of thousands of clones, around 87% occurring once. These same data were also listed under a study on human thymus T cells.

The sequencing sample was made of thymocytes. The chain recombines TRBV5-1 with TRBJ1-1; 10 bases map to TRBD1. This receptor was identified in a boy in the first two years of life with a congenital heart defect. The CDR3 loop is CASSCRDRGLKDTEAFF. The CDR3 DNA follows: TGCGCCAGCAGCTGCCGGGACAGGGGTCTGAAGGACACTGAAGCTTTCTTT.